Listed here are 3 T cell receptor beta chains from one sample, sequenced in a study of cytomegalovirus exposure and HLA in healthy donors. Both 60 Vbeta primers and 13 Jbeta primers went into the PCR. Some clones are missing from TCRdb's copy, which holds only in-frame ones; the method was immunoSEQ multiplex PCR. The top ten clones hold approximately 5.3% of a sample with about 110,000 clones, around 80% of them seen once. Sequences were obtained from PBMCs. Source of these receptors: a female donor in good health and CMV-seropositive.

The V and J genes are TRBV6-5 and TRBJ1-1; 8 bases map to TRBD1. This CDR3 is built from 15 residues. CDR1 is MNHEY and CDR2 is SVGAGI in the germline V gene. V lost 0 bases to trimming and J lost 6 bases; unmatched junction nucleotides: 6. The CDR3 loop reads CASSYSSAGGSEAFF. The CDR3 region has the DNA TGTGCCAGCAGTTACTCGTCGGCAGGGGGCTCTGAAGCTTTCTTT.

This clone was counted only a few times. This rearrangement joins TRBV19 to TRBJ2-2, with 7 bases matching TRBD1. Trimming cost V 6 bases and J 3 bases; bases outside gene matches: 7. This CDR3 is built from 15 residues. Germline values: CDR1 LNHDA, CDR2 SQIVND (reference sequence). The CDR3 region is CASSRGQGDTGELFF. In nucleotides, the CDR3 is TGTGCCAGTAGCCGCGGGCAGGGGGACACCGGGGAGCTGTTTTTT.

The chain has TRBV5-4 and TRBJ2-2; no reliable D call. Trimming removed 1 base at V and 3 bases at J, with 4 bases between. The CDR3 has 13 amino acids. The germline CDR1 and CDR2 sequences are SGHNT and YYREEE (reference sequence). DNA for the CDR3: TGTGCCAGCAGCTTGAGCGACACCGGGGAGCTGTTTTTT. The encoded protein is CASSLSDTGELFF.